This T cell receptor beta chain was identified during a study of blood T cell repertoires in COVID-19. For the study at large: Spain, Italy and the United States supplied samples that represented acute and convalescent COVID-19. The analysed material was cDNA or gDNA that came from T cells, B-cell-depleted T cells, or PBMCs.

Source study methods: Nucleated cell counts were estimated from reference gene primer amplification. Repertoires were generated with immunoSEQ multiplex PCR, while TCRdb's copy carries only in-frame clones and drops some. V and J calls and clone size come straight from that table; D and trimming were deduced from the DNA. The sample yields 190,000 or so clones, 94% seen once. With V trimmed by 1 base and J by 4 bases, 8 bases remained unmatched. The CDR3 consists of 16 residues. Germline V CDR1 and CDR2: LGHDT, YNNKEL (reference sequence). Seattle enrolled patients during active infection and tracked them longitudinally.

The V and J genes are TRBV3-1 (or the pseudogene TRBV3-2) and TRBJ1-2; 8 nucleotides agree with TRBD1. The sample was peripheral blood. The TCR comes from a man aged 30-40 years with COVID-19, enrolled during active disease. The CDR3 reads CASSQATGQGFYGYTF. CDR3 sequence (DNA): TGTGCCAGCAGCCAAGCTACCGGACAGGGATTCTATGGCTACACCTTC.